What follows are 2 T cell receptor beta chains derived from one specimen sequenced in a study of shared clonotypes between healthy human individuals. TCRdb keeps only in-frame clones here, not all; method: immunoSEQ multiplex PCR. The data hold more than 550,000 clones, with roughly 87% observed a single time. The sequenced sample was memory CD8+ T cells from PBMCs. Stated subset: CD45RO+ cells pooled with CCR7-negative TemRA cells. The origin of the receptors is a man between 18 and 35 years old in good health. Some clones in this sample may be carry-over from other donors' samples.

CDR3 in amino acids: CASSLGTSGKRTDTQYF. CDR3 in DNA: TGCGCCAGCAGCTTGGGGACTAGCGGGAAACGCACAGATACGCAGTATTTT. The V and J genes are TRBV5-1 and TRBJ2-3; 12 bases are a match to TRBD2. Per the germline V gene, CDR1 is SGHRS and CDR2 is YFSETQ. V shed 0 bases and J 1 base; nucleotides not matched to a gene: 3. This CDR3 is built from 17 residues.

V usage is TRBV9 and J usage is TRBJ2-3; 7 positions agree with TRBD2. The junction had 7 bases not matched to a gene; V was cut back by 3 bases and J by 6 bases. Germline V gene data show CDR1 as SGDLS and CDR2 as YYNGEE. There are 14 residues in the CDR3. The CDR3 here is CASSGAGAGDTQYF. CDR3 in DNA: TGTGCCAGCAGCGGTGCGGGAGCGGGGGATACGCAGTATTTT.